Described below is a single T cell receptor (beta chain) sequence and its context. Per the study methods: Reference gene primer amplification in the assay estimated nucleated cell counts. Clones were sequenced by immunoSEQ multiplex PCR, and TCRdb holds only the in-frame ones, with some missing. V, J and clone size were drawn from that table, and D and trimming were deduced from the DNA. Here the sample spans 250,000 or so clones, about 80% being singletons. This specimen belongs to a study of blood T cell repertoires in COVID-19. Study summary: Acute and convalescent COVID-19 samples came from the United States, Italy and Spain. Sample material is recorded as cDNA or gDNA derived from T cells, B-cell-depleted T cells, or PBMCs.

The CDR3 spans 14 residues. The V and J ends lost 12 bases and 8 bases, in that order; junction bases with no gene match: 11. Germline values: CDR1 KGHDR, CDR2 SFDVKD. The specimen sequenced was peripheral blood. The chain uses TRBV24-1 and TRBJ2-2; TRBD2 matches 10 bases. The receptor was derived from a man under 40 who had recovered from COVID-19. The CDR3: CAPPGLAKLGELFF. CDR3 bases: TGTGCCCCTCCGGGACTAGCGAAATTAGGGGAGCTGTTTTTT.